This entry lists 2 T cell receptor beta chains sequenced from one sample in a study of beta chain features in type 1 diabetes. As every portion of the isolated RNA was reverse transcribed, the sequencing read expressed TCRB transcripts. Here immunoSEQ multiplex PCR was the method, and the copy in TCRdb shows in-frame clones only, minus some. In the table there are about 350,000 clones, around a fifth of which are singletons. Material for sequencing was naive CD4+ T cells from blood. The receptors stem from a woman aged 18-35 years in good health.

V and J are TRBV5-1 and TRBJ1-5; D uncertain. CDR3 length: 15 amino acids. Germline V CDR1 and CDR2: SGHRS, YFSETQ. Trimming pared 1 base from V and 3 bases from J, leaving 11 bases between. This chain's CDR3 is CASSLHGETNQPQHF. The CDR3 nucleotides are TGCGCCAGCAGCTTGCATGGAGAAACCAATCAGCCCCAGCATTTT. Full variable domain (missing parts from reference TRBV5-1 and TRBJ1-5): KAGVTQTPRYLIKTRGQQVTLSCSPISGHRSVSWYQQTPGQGLQFLFEYFSETQRNKGNFPGRFSGRQFSNSRSEMNVSTLELGDSALYLCASSLHGETNQPQHFGDGTRLSIL.

This clone has just a few counts. The chain carries TRBV7-9 and TRBJ2-1; TRBD2 agrees at 12 bases. The J segment lost 3 bases and the V segment lost 6 bases, leaving 9 bases of the junction unmatched. The CDR3 runs 17 residues. The germline CDR1 and CDR2 sequences are SEHNR and FQNEAQ (reference sequence). In DNA form, the CDR3 reads TGTGCCAGCAGGAGACTAGCGGGAGATCGAAACTACAATGAGCAGTTCTTC. It specifies CASRRLAGDRNYNEQFF.